The clone carrying this T cell receptor (beta chain) was observed a handful of times. What it binds is not known. Profiling relied on immunoSEQ multiplex PCR, and the TCRdb table lists in-frame clones only, not all of them. Of tens of thousands of clones listed, 71% are singletons. CDR1 and CDR2 from the germline V gene are MGHRA and YSYEKL. V was shortened by 7 bases and J by 6 bases, with 13 bases between the two germline ends. This CDR3 spans 13 amino acids. These data originate in a study of PD-1 blockade in classical Hodgkin lymphoma. Whole-study findings and limits: At baseline, newly diagnosed patients reportedly showed less TCR diversity than healthy donors. There was a significant rise in CD4+ TCR diversity by C4D1, with no such rise for CD8+.

Autologous stem cell transplantation was followed by relapse in every patient, and brentuximab vedotin exposure varied. Patients had relapsed/refractory classical Hodgkin lymphoma with complete response, partial response or progressive disease as best response. This specimen consisted of peripheral blood mononuclear cells (PBMCs), obtained before the second cycle of nivolumab. The chain carries TRBV4-1 and TRBJ2-1; D gene uncertain. The sequence came from a human donor with classical Hodgkin lymphoma. This chain's CDR3 is CASTETPGNEQFF. In nucleotides, the CDR3 is TGCGCCAGCACCGAGACTCCAGGCAATGAGCAGTTCTTC.